This T cell receptor (beta chain) was profiled in a study of blood T cell repertoires in COVID-19. The data were produced by immunoSEQ multiplex PCR, yet TCRdb's version contains in-frame clones alone and is incomplete. The sample consists of 300,000 to 400,000 clones, about 90% of them appearing once. The cohort comprised adults aged roughly 18 to 100 years residing in 20 to 30 US areas. Participants' reported clinical history set cohort assignment. Two consecutive negative NP/OP PCR tests, clearance, or resolved symptoms defined Cohort 3 recovery. This clone was detected a few times. The CDR3 totals 15 residues. V was pared by 3 bases and J by 5 bases, with 4 bases of the junction left unmatched. Germline assignment: CDR1 ENHRY and CDR2 SYGVKD.

This receptor was obtained from a woman aged 30 to 39 who had recovered from COVID-19. The sequenced sample consisted of PBMCs or T cells enriched from blood (not recorded which). The genes are TRBV10-3 and TRBJ2-5; 12 bases are shared with TRBD1. The CDR3 DNA reads TGTGCCATCAGTGAAGGGACAGGGGGCAGTGAGACCCAGTACTTC. Translating gives CAISEGTGGSETQYF.